In its sample, the clone carrying this T cell receptor beta chain was seen a few times. Its antigen is not known. The sample contains more than one DNA sequence encoding this CDR3. Sequencing used immunoSEQ multiplex PCR; TCRdb keeps in-frame clones, though not all of them. The data show about 2,000 clones, roughly 60% seen once. This record belongs to a study of STAT3 mutations in large granular lymphocyte leukemia. Regarding the study as a whole: In several patients, dominant TCR clone burden exceeded STAT3 mutant burden, suggesting STAT3 mutation arose secondarily. Every T-cell large granular lymphocyte leukemia patient had at least one immunodominant TCR beta clonotype.

The germline gives CDR1 SGHRS, CDR2 YFSETQ. CDR3 length: 13 residues. V lost 0 bases and J 3 bases, leaving 7 bases between the germline ends. This sequence joins TRBV5-1 and TRBJ2-7; D is unresolved. The specimen was peripheral blood mononuclear cells. The receptor was derived from a man in his forties or fifties with T-cell large granular lymphocyte leukemia. Some clones in this sample may be carry-over from other donors' samples. The CDR3, as DNA: TGCGCCAGCAGCTTGGAGGGCCTCTACGAGCAGTACTTC. It specifies CASSLEGLYEQYF.